This is a list of T cell receptor beta chains from one sample in a study of CD8 T cells in ankylosing spondylitis. TCRdb called the 5' RACE reads again in MiXCR, with one record for every CDR3 protein. The sample yields over 450,000 distinct CDR3 sequences, about 12% seen once. What was sequenced was blood, either unsorted or a sorted T cell fraction (not recorded which). Receptor source: a male donor with ankylosing spondylitis. The CDR3 runs from the conserved cysteine through the conserved F or W. A D gene is named only where the DNA matches it firmly. Size is omitted from some rows. Given values are once, few, many or a class for expanded clones.

J: TRBJ2-2
V: TRBV5-1
D: TRBD2
size: few
DNA: TGCGCCAGCAGCTTCACTAGCGGGATTACCGGGGAGCTGTTTTTT
CDR3: CASSFTSGITGELFF

J: TRBJ2-2
V: TRBV5-1
D: .
size: few
DNA: TGCGCCAGCAGCTTGGCCGACGGGAGACGTTCCGGGGAGCTGTTTTTT
CDR3: CASSLADGRRSGELFF

J: TRBJ2-1
V: TRBV12-3/TRBV12-4
D: .
size: many
DNA: TGTGCCAGCAGTATAGGGAGGCGCAATGAGCAGTTCTTC
CDR3: CASSIGRRNEQFF

J: TRBJ1-1
V: TRBV20-1
D: TRBD1
size: .
DNA: TGCAGTGCTCCACAGGGGCAGGGCACTGAAGCTTTCTTT
CDR3: CSAPQGQGTEAFF

J: TRBJ1-2
V: TRBV11-2
D: TRBD1
size: few
DNA: TGTGCCAGCAGCTGGGGGACAGATTATGGCTACACCTTC
CDR3: CASSWGTDYGYTF

J: TRBJ2-2
V: TRBV12-3/TRBV12-4
D: .
size: .
DNA: TGTGCCAGCAGTTTGCGGCTAGCGACCTGGGGCGGGGAGCTGTTTTTT
CDR3: CASSLRLATWGGELFF

J: TRBJ2-7
V: TRBV5-1
D: TRBD1
size: many
DNA: TGCGCCAGCTCAACCGGGACAGCTAACTCCTACGAGCAGTACTTC
CDR3: CASSTGTANSYEQYF

J: TRBJ2-2
V: TRBV3-1
D: .
size: few
DNA: TGTGCCAGCAGCCAAGAATCAATTTACACCGGGGAGCTGTTTTTT
CDR3: CASSQESIYTGELFF

J: TRBJ1-3
V: TRBV7-9
D: .
size: few
DNA: TGTGCCAGCAGCTTAGGGGGAAACCGCTCTGGAAACACCATATATTTT
CDR3: CASSLGGNRSGNTIYF

J: TRBJ2-1
V: TRBV29-1
D: .
size: .
DNA: TGCAGCGTTGAGGGCTTCTCCTACAATGAGCAGTTCTTC
CDR3: CSVEGFSYNEQFF

J: TRBJ1-1
V: TRBV12-3/TRBV12-4
D: .
size: many
DNA: TGTGCCAGCAGCCTAAGGACGAGGGCTTTCTTT
CDR3: CASSLRTRAFF

J: TRBJ2-5
V: TRBV12-3/TRBV12-4
D: .
size: many
DNA: TGTGCCAGCAGCCTTGACCTAGGAGAGACCCAGTACTTC
CDR3: CASSLDLGETQYF

J: TRBJ2-6
V: TRBV24-1
D: .
size: .
DNA: TGTGCCACCAGTGCCGGGACCAGCTCTGGGGCCAACGTCCTGACTTTC
CDR3: CATSAGTSSGANVLTF

J: TRBJ2-1
V: TRBV20-1
D: TRBD2
size: .
DNA: TGCAGTGCTCACCCACGACTAGCGGGAGGAGGGCGGTTCTTC
CDR3: CSAHPRLAGGGRFF

J: TRBJ2-1
V: TRBV5-1
D: TRBD1
size: few
DNA: TGCGCCAGCAGCCCGGACAGGGGACTGACAAATGAGCAGTTCTTC
CDR3: CASSPDRGLTNEQFF

J: TRBJ1-1
V: TRBV28
D: .
size: few
DNA: TGTGCCAGCAGTGTAACAGGGACCATGAACACTGAAGCTTTCTTT
CDR3: CASSVTGTMNTEAFF

J: TRBJ2-5
V: TRBV18
D: .
size: .
DNA: TGTGCCAGCTCGCGGCCGGGACTGCAAGAGACCCAGTACTTC
CDR3: CASSRPGLQETQYF

J: TRBJ2-1
V: TRBV20-1
D: TRBD2
size: .
DNA: TGCAGTGCCCCGGGCGGGGGTATCCGAAGCTCCTACAATGAGCAGTTCTTC
CDR3: CSAPGGGIRSSYNEQFF

J: TRBJ2-3
V: TRBV10-3
D: .
size: .
DNA: TGTGCCATCAGTGAGTCCGGGGAACCCACAGATACGCAGTATTTT
CDR3: CAISESGEPTDTQYF

J: TRBJ2-5
V: TRBV7-7
D: .
size: few
DNA: TGTGCCAGCAGCCTAACACAGGAAGAGACCCAGTACTTC
CDR3: CASSLTQEETQYF

J: TRBJ2-2
V: TRBV11-1
D: TRBD2
size: .
DNA: TGTGCCAGTAGAGCGGGGTCGATTAACACCGGGGAGCTGTTTTTT
CDR3: CASRAGSINTGELFF

J: TRBJ2-3
V: TRBV24-1
D: .
size: few
DNA: TGTGCCACCAGTATCGGGAGCACAGATACGCAGTATTTT
CDR3: CATSIGSTDTQYF

J: TRBJ2-1
V: TRBV6-2/TRBV6-3
D: .
size: many
DNA: TGTGCCAGCAGTTACTCTGGGCTATGGGAGCAGTTCTTC
CDR3: CASSYSGLWEQFF

J: TRBJ2-3
V: TRBV6-5
D: TRBD2
size: many
DNA: TGTGCCAGCAGTTTCACTAGCGGGGGAGTCTGGCGAGATACGCAGTATTTT
CDR3: CASSFTSGGVWRDTQYF

J: TRBJ1-2
V: TRBV20-1
D: TRBD1
size: .
DNA: TGCAGTGCCCAGGGACAGGGGTTTACTGCCAACCTCTATGGCTACACCTTC
CDR3: CSAQGQGFTANLYGYTF

J: TRBJ2-1
V: TRBV11-3
D: .
size: few
DNA: TGTGCCAGCAGCTGGGGGGGGACAGGTGGGGGCAATGAGCAGTTCTTC
CDR3: CASSWGGTGGGNEQFF

J: TRBJ2-1
V: TRBV4-2
D: TRBD2
size: .
DNA: TGTGCCAGCAGCCGCGTACTAGCGGGAGGGCGGGGCTGGTCGGGTGAGCAGTTCTTC
CDR3: CASSRVLAGGRGWSGEQFF

J: TRBJ2-1
V: TRBV5-1
D: .
size: many
DNA: TGCGCCAGCAGCCCCGGAGCCGGGTGGGAAAATGAGCAGTTCTTC
CDR3: CASSPGAGWENEQFF

J: TRBJ1-2
V: TRBV6-2/TRBV6-3
D: .
size: .
DNA: TGTGCCAGCAGTTTTTGGACGGCAAACTATGGCTACACCTTC
CDR3: CASSFWTANYGYTF

J: TRBJ2-1
V: TRBV12-3/TRBV12-4
D: TRBD2
size: few
DNA: TGTGCCAGCAGTTCTGGACTAGCGGCAATCTACAATGAGCAGTTCTTC
CDR3: CASSSGLAAIYNEQFF

J: TRBJ2-1
V: TRBV3-1
D: TRBD2
size: .
DNA: TGTGCCAGCAGCCAAGATAGGTCGAGCGGGAGGGCCCCCGAGGGTCAGTTCTTC
CDR3: CASSQDRSSGRAPEGQFF

J: TRBJ2-2
V: TRBV6-5
D: .
size: .
DNA: TGTGCCAGCAGTTACCAGGGTTCCACCGGGGAGCTGTTTTTT
CDR3: CASSYQGSTGELFF

J: TRBJ2-3
V: TRBV29-1
D: TRBD1
size: .
DNA: TGCAGCGCGTACACAGGGGTCGATACGCAGTATTTT
CDR3: CSAYTGVDTQYF

J: TRBJ2-7
V: TRBV6-1
D: .
size: few
DNA: TGTGCCAGCAGTGCTAAATTCGAAAGCGGGACAGGAAGGTACGAGCAGTACTTC
CDR3: CASSAKFESGTGRYEQYF

J: TRBJ2-1
V: TRBV29-1
D: .
size: .
DNA: TGCAGCGGCGGTTCGGGAAATGAGCAGTTCTTC
CDR3: CSGGSGNEQFF

J: TRBJ2-1
V: TRBV21-1
D: .
size: few
DNA: TGTGCCAGCAGCTCCGCCCCCCGACAGGGGGCGAGGTACAATGAGCAGTTCTTC
CDR3: CASSSAPRQGARYNEQFF

J: TRBJ2-5
V: TRBV10-3
D: .
size: .
DNA: TGTGCCACCGACCCAGGGGACGAGACCCAGTACTTC
CDR3: CATDPGDETQYF

J: TRBJ2-5
V: TRBV19
D: TRBD2
size: .
DNA: TGTGCCAGTAGACAAGCGGGAGAAACCCAGTACTTC
CDR3: CASRQAGETQYF

J: TRBJ2-7
V: TRBV6-1
D: TRBD2
size: few
DNA: TGTGCCAGCAGCCCGGGACTAGCGGGAGCGGGCTCCTACGAGCAGTACTTC
CDR3: CASSPGLAGAGSYEQYF

J: TRBJ1-2
V: TRBV7-9
D: TRBD1
size: few
DNA: TGTGCCAGCAGCTTCGGACAGGGAACTAATGGCTACACCTTC
CDR3: CASSFGQGTNGYTF

J: TRBJ2-1
V: TRBV25-1
D: .
size: .
DNA: TGTGCCAGCAGTGAACCCGGCAGCTTGCAGCAGTTCTTC
CDR3: CASSEPGSLQQFF

J: TRBJ2-1
V: TRBV7-2
D: .
size: few
DNA: TGTGCCAGCAGCCCTCGCAGTAGGGGTAGTCCGTTCTTC
CDR3: CASSPRSRGSPFF

J: TRBJ2-3
V: TRBV5-1
D: .
size: few
DNA: TGCGCCAGCAGCTCGGGGGCAGCCACAGATACGCAGTATTTT
CDR3: CASSSGAATDTQYF

J: TRBJ2-1
V: TRBV11-2
D: TRBD2
size: few
DNA: TGTGCCAGCAGCTTTGGGAGCGGGAGCTCCTACAATGAGCAGTTCTTC
CDR3: CASSFGSGSSYNEQFF

J: TRBJ2-1
V: TRBV20-1
D: TRBD2
size: .
DNA: TGCAGTGCCCTGGGGGAGAGCGGGAGCCCCGAGCAGTTCTTC
CDR3: CSALGESGSPEQFF

J: TRBJ2-7
V: TRBV7-8
D: .
size: few
DNA: TGTGCCAGCAGCTTACCTGGCTCTTCCTACGAGCAGTACTTC
CDR3: CASSLPGSSYEQYF

J: TRBJ2-1
V: TRBV25-1
D: TRBD2
size: .
DNA: TGTGCCAGCAGTGAATACCGAGCGGGGGCCTACAATGAGCAGTTCTTC
CDR3: CASSEYRAGAYNEQFF

J: TRBJ2-3
V: TRBV7-2
D: .
size: .
DNA: TGTGCCAGCAGCTCCCAAGTGGGGGCTCGGCGAGATACGCAGTATTTT
CDR3: CASSSQVGARRDTQYF

J: TRBJ2-1
V: TRBV20-1
D: .
size: .
DNA: TGCAGTGCTAGAGATAGGCGGGACCCGGGGAACTACAATGAGCAGTTCTTC
CDR3: CSARDRRDPGNYNEQFF

J: TRBJ2-7
V: TRBV20-1
D: TRBD1
size: few
DNA: TGCAGTGCTAGGGGGGACAGGGACCACGAGCAGTACTTC
CDR3: CSARGDRDHEQYF

J: TRBJ2-5
V: TRBV3-1
D: TRBD1
size: .
DNA: TGTGCCAGCAGCCAAAAGACAGGGGGAGAGACCCAGTACTTC
CDR3: CASSQKTGGETQYF

J: TRBJ2-3
V: TRBV12-5
D: .
size: .
DNA: TGTGCTAGTGGTTTGGAGTTAGGTTATACGCAGTATTTT
CDR3: CASGLELGYTQYF

J: TRBJ1-1
V: TRBV18
D: TRBD1
size: .
DNA: TGTGCCAGCTCCCCATCGACAGGGAGGGGCACTGAAGCTTTCTTT
CDR3: CASSPSTGRGTEAFF